Detailed here is one TCR beta chain. Its antigen is still unknown. These data are taken from a study of CD8 T cell repertoires and HIV-1 epitope variants. The overall study: Each of Twenty-five Gag and Nef epitope peptides stimulated a separate culture. An uncultured baseline aliquot held 1M T cells. IL-2, IL-7 and IL-15 were added on days 3 and 7 of roughly 10-day cultures. Points from the study as a whole: Roughly nine TCR beta clonotypes were antigen-specific, 5 or 6 apparently recognizing autologous or escape variants.

Per germline, CDR1 SGDLS and CDR2 YYNGEE. The CDR3 consists of 18 residues. With V trimmed by 0 bases and J by 4 bases, 11 bases remained unmatched. Clones were sequenced by immunoSEQ multiplex PCR, and TCRdb holds only the in-frame ones, with some missing. The sample has roughly 4,900 clones; around three fifths are singletons. This sequence originates from a male donor with HIV. The V call is TRBV9, the J call TRBJ2-1; TRBD1 agrees at 9 bases. The sample consisted of cultured CD8+ T cells derived from PBMCs. CDR3 bases: TGTGCCAGCAGCGTAGTAGGTGGGGGACAGGGATCTTACAATGAGCAGTTCTTC. It translates to CASSVVGGGQGSYNEQFF.